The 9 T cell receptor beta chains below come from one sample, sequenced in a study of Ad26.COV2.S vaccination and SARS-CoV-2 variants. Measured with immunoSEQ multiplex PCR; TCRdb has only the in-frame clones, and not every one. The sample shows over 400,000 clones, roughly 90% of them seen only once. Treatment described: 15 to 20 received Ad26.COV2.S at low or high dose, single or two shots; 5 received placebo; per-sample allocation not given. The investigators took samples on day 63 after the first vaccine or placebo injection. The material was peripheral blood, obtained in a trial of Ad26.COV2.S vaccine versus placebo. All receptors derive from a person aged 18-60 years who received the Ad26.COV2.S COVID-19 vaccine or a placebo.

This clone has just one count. The CDR3 DNA reads TGTGCCAGTGAACCGGGGGCCGGGGAGCTGTTTTTT. Translating it yields CASEPGAGELFF. The chain uses TRBV19 and TRBJ2-2; D possibly corresponds to TRBD2 (6 bases). The CDR3 is 12 residues long. V lost 8 bases and J 6 bases, leaving 10 bases between the germline ends. Germline V gene lookup returns CDR1 LNHDA and CDR2 SQIVND (reference sequence).

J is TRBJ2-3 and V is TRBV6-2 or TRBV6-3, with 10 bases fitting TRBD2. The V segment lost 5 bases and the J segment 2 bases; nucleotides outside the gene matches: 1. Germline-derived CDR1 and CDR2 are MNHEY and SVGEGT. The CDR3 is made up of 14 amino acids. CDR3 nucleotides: TGTGCCAGCAGTAGCGGGGGGGCCACAGATACGCAGTATTTT. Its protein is CASSSGGATDTQYF.

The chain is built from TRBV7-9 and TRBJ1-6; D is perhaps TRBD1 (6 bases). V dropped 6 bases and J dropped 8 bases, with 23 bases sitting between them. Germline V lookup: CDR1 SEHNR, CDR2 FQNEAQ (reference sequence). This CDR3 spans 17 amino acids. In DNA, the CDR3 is TGTGCCAGCAGTCAGTTACAGTACAGGGAGGGGTATTCACCCCTCCACTTT. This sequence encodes CASSQLQYREGYSPLHF.

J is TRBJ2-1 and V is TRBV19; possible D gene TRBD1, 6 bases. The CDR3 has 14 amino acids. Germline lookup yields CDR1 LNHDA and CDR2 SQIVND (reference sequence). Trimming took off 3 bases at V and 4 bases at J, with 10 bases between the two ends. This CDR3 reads CASSIGDKYNEQFF. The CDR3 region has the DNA TGTGCCAGTAGTATCGGGGACAAGTACAATGAGCAGTTCTTC.

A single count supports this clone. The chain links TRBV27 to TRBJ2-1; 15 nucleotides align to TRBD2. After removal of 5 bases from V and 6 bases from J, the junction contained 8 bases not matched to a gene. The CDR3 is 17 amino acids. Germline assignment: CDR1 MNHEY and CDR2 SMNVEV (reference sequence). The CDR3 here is CASSPTMGLAGGNEQFF. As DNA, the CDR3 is TGTGCCAGCAGTCCAACCATGGGACTAGCGGGGGGCAATGAGCAGTTCTTC.

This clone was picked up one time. The CDR3 DNA is TGTGCCAGCAGCTTTAGCGGGGTGACTAGCACAGATACGCAGTATTTT. It yields the protein CASSFSGVTSTDTQYF. This chain connects TRBV5-4 to TRBJ2-3; 8 bases align to TRBD2. The ends lost 2 bases at V and 0 bases at J; junction bases unmatched: 5. The CDR3 length is 16 residues. Germline CDR1 SGHNT, CDR2 YYREEE (reference sequence).

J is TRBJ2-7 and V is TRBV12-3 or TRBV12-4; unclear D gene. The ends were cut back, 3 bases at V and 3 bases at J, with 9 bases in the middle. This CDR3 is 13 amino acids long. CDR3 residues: CASSFHTNYEQYF. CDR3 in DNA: TGTGCCAGCAGTTTTCACACTAACTACGAGCAGTACTTC.

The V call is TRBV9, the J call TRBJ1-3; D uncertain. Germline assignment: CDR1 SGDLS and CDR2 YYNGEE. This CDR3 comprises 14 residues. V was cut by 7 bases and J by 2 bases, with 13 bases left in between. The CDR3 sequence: CASSAITAGNTIYF. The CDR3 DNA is TGTGCCAGCTCCGCAATTACAGCTGGAAACACCATATATTTT. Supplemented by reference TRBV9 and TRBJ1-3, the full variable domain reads DSGVTQTPKHLITATGQRVTLRCSPRSGDLSVYWYQQSLDQGLQFLIQYYNGEERAKGNILERFSAQQFPDLHSELNLSSLELGDSALYFCASSAITAGNTIYFGEGSWLTVV.

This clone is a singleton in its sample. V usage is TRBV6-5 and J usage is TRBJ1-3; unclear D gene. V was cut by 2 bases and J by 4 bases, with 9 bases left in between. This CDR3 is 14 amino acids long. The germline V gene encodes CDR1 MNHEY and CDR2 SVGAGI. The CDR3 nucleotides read TGTGCCAGCAGTTACGAGGTTTCGGGAAACACCATATATTTT. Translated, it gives CASSYEVSGNTIYF.